One T cell receptor (beta chain) is described in this entry. CDR1 is SEHNR and CDR2 is FQNEAQ in the germline V gene (reference sequence). The CDR3 is 16 amino acids. Trimming left V 7 bases short and J 7 bases short, with 25 bases between. Using immunoSEQ multiplex PCR, the repertoire was profiled, and TCRdb retains in-frame clones only, with some absent. The sample shows 380,000 or so clones, approximately 86% of them seen only once. Patients from Seattle were sampled longitudinally, starting during active infection. The data were taken from a study of blood T cell repertoires in COVID-19. Across the whole study: The samples span acute and convalescent COVID-19 from the United States, Italy and Spain. T cells, B-cell-depleted T cells, or PBMCs supplied cDNA or gDNA.

The chain is built from TRBV7-9 and TRBJ1-2; D ambiguous. Sequencing input: peripheral blood. The receptor was isolated from a woman aged 55-69 years with COVID-19, enrolled during active disease. The CDR3 protein is CASTDLSQTSGSGYTF. The CDR3 DNA reads as TGTGCCAGCACCGACTTATCACAGACGAGTGGGAGTGGCTACACCTTC.